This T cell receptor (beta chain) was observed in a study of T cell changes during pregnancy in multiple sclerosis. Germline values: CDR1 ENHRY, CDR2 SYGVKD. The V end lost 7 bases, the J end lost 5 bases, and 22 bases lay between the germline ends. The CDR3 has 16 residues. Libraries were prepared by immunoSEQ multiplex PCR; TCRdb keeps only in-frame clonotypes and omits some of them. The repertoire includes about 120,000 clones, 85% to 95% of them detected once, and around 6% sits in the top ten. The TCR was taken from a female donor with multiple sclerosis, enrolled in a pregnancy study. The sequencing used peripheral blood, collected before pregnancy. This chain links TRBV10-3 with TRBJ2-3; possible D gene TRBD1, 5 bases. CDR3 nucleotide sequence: TGTGCCATCAAGACGGGCGGAACAGGTAATGAAGATACGCAGTATTTT. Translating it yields CAIKTGGTGNEDTQYF.